This T cell receptor beta chain stems from a study of PD-L1 blockade in urothelial cancer. Study-level information: Enrolled patients had been treated previously with 0 to 3 chemotherapy regimens.

The CDR3 is 12 residues long. Germline V lookup: CDR1 SGHAT, CDR2 FQNNGV. Trimming cost V 3 bases and J 4 bases, with 6 bases left between them. Here immunoSEQ multiplex PCR was the method, and the copy in TCRdb shows in-frame clones only, minus some. The sample yields approximately 100,000 clones, approximately 86% seen once. The chain couples TRBV11-2 to TRBJ1-2; D ambiguous. Here the sequenced sample was PBMCs, taken around atezolizumab (anti-PD-L1) treatment. This TCR was recovered from a man aged 50-60 years with urothelial cancer. The CDR3 protein is CASSFSGYGYTF. The CDR3 region has the DNA TGTGCCAGCAGCTTTTCGGGCTATGGCTACACCTTC.